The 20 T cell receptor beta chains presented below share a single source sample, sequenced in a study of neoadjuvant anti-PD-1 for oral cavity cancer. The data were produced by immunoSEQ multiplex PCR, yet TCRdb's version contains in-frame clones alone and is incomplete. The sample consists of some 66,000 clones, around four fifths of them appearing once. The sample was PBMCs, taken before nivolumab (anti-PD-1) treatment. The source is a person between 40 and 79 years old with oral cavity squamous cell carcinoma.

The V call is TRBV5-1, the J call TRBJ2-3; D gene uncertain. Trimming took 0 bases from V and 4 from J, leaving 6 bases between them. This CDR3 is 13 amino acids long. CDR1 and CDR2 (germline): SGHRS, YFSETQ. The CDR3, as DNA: TGCGCCAGCAGCTTGGGGGCCGCAGATACGCAGTATTTT. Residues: CASSLGAADTQYF.

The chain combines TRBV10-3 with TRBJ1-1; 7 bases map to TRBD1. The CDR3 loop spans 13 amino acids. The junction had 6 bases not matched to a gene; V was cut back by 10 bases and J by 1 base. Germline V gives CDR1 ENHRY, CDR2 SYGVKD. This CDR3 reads CATFAGGNTEAFF. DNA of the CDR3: TGTGCCACCTTCGCAGGGGGGAACACTGAAGCTTTCTTT.

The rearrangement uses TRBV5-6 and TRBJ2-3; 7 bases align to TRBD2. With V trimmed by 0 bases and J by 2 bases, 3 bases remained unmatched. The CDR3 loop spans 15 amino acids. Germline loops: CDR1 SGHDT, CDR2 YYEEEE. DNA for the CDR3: TGTGCCAGCAGCTTGGTTGGGGGGGTCACAGATACGCAGTATTTT. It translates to CASSLVGGVTDTQYF.

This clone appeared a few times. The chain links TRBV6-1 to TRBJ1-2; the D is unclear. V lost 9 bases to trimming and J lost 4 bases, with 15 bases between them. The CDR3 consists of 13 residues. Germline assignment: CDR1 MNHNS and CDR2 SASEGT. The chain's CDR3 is CASWGTVVYGYTF. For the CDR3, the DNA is TGTGCCAGTTGGGGTACGGTGGTCTATGGCTACACCTTC.

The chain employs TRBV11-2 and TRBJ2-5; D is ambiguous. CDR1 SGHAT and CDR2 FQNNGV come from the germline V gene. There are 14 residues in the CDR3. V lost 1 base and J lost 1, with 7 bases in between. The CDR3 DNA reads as TGTGCCAGCAGCTTAGTCAGTCTCCAAGAGACCCAGTACTTC. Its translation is CASSLVSLQETQYF.

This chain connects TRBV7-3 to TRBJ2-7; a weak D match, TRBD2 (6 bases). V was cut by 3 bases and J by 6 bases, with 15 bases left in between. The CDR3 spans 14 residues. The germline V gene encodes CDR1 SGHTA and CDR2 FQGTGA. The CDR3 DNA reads TGTGCCAGCAGCTTGCGGGAAGGCTTGTCCGAGCAGTACTTC. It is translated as CASSLREGLSEQYF. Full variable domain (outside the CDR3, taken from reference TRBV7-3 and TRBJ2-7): GAGVSQTPSNKVTEKGKYVELRCDPISGHTALYWYRQSLGQGPEFLIYFQGTGAADDSGLPNDRFFAVRPEGSVSTLKIQRTERGDSAVYLCASSLREGLSEQYFGPGTRLTVT.

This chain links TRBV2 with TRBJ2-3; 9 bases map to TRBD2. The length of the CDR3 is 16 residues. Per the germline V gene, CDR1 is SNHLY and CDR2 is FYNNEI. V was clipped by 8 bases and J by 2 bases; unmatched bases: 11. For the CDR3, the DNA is TGTGCCAGCCCGGCGGGGCTAGCGGGGACCACAGATACGCAGTATTTT. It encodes CASPAGLAGTTDTQYF.

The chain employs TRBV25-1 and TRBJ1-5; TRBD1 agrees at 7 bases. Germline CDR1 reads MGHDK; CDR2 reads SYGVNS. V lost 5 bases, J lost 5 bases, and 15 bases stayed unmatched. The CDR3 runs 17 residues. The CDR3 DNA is TGTGCCAGCAGTTCGTCTAAAGGGGGGACAGCTTATCAGCCCCAGCATTTT. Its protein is CASSSSKGGTAYQPQHF.

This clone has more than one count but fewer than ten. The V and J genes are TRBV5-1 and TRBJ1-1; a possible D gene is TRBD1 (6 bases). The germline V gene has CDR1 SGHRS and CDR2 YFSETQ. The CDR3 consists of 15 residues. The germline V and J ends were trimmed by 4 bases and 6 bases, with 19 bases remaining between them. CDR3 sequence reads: CASSTPTGPGAEAFF. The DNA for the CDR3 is TGCGCCAGCAGCACCCCGACAGGCCCAGGCGCTGAAGCTTTCTTT.

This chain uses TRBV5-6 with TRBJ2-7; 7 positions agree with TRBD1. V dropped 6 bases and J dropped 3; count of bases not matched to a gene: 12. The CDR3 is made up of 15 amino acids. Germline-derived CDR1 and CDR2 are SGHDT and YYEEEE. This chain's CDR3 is CASTRVQGVSYEQYF. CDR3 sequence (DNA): TGTGCCAGCACCCGAGTTCAGGGGGTAAGCTACGAGCAGTACTTC.

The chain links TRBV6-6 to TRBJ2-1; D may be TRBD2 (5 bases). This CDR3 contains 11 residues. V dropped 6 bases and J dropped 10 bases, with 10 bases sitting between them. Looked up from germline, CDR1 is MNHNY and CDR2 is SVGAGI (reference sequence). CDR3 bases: TGTGCCAGCAGCCCGAGGAGGGAGCAGTTCTTC. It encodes CASSPRREQFF.

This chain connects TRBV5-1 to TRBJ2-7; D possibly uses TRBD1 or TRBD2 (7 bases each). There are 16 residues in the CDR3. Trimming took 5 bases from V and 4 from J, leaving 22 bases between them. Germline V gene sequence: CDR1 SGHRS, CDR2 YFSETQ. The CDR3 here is CASSDRAGGSTYEQYF. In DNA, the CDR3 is TGCGCCAGCAGTGACAGGGCGGGCGGGAGTACTTACGAGCAGTACTTC.

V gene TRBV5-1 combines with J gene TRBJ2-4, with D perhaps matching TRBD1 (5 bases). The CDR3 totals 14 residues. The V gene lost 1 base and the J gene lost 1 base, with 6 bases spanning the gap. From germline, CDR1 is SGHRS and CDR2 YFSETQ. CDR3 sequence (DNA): TGCGCCAGCAGCTTGAGGGGCGCCAAAAACATTCAGTACTTC. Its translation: CASSLRGAKNIQYF.

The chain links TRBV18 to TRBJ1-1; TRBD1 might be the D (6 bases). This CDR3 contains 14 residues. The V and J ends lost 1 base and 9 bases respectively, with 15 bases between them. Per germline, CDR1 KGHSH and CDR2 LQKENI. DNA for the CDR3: TGTGCCAGCTCACCACTGGGGGGGGCCTCCAAAGCTTTCTTT. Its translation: CASSPLGGASKAFF.

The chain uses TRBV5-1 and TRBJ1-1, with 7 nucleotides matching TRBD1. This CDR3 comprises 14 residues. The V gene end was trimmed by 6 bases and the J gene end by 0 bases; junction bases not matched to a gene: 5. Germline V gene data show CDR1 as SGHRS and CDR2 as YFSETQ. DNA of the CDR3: TGCGCCAGCAACCCCGGGACAGTGAACACTGAAGCTTTCTTT. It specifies CASNPGTVNTEAFF.

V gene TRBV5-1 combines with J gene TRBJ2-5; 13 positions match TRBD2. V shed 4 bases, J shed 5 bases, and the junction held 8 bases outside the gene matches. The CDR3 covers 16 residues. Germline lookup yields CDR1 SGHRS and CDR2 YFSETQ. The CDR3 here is CASSLLAGGPLETQYF. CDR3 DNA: TGCGCCAGCAGCCTACTAGCGGGGGGGCCCTTGGAGACCCAGTACTTC.

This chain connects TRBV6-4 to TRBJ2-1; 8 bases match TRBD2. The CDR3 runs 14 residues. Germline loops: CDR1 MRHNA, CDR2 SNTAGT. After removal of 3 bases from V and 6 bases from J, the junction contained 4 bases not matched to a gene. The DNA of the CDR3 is TGTGCCAGCAGTGAAGCGGGAGAGTTCAATGAGCAGTTCTTC. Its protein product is CASSEAGEFNEQFF.

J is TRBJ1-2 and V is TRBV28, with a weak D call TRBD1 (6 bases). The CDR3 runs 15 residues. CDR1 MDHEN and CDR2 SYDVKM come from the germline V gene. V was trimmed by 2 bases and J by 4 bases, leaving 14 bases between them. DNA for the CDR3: TGTGCCAGCAGTTTAGGACAGACCCTCGGCTATGGCTACACCTTC. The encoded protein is CASSLGQTLGYGYTF.

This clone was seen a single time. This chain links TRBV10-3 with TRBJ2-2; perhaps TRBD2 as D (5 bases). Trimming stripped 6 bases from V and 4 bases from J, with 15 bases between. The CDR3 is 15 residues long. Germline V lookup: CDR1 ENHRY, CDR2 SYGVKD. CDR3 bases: TGTGCCATCAGGGGTCCGACCCGGGGCACCGGGGAGCTGTTTTTT. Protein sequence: CAIRGPTRGTGELFF.

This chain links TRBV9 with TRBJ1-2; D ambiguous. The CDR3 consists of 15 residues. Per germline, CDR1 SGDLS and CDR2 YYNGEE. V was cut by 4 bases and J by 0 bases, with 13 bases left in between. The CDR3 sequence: CASSPSGSSNYGYTF. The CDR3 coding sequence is TGTGCCAGCAGCCCTAGTGGCAGTTCTAACTATGGCTACACCTTC.